This T cell receptor (beta chain) was retrieved from a study of response to subunit inactivated influenza vaccine. This clonotype occurred a few times. No antigen is known for it. The study's findings and limits: Authors proposed each seasonal influenza vaccination draws in few new T cells.

The CDR3 extends over 17 amino acids. V shed 1 base, J shed 1 base, and the junction held 4 bases outside the gene matches. Germline CDR1 reads SGHTA; CDR2 reads FQGNSA. TCRdb itself ran the RT-PCR reads through MiXCR, one entry per CDR3 protein. The table shows hundreds of thousands of distinct CDR3 sequences, with 7.5% to 8.5% occurring only once. This clonotype originated in a man between 50 and 70 years old who received an inactivated influenza vaccine. The sequences come from PBMCs from blood, collected roughly 24 months after vaccination. This chain links TRBV7-2 with TRBJ2-3, with 11 bases fitting TRBD2. The CDR3 protein is CASSLVGTSGRTDTQYF. In nucleotides, the CDR3 is TGTGCCAGCAGCTTAGTTGGGACTAGCGGACGCACAGATACGCAGTATTTT.